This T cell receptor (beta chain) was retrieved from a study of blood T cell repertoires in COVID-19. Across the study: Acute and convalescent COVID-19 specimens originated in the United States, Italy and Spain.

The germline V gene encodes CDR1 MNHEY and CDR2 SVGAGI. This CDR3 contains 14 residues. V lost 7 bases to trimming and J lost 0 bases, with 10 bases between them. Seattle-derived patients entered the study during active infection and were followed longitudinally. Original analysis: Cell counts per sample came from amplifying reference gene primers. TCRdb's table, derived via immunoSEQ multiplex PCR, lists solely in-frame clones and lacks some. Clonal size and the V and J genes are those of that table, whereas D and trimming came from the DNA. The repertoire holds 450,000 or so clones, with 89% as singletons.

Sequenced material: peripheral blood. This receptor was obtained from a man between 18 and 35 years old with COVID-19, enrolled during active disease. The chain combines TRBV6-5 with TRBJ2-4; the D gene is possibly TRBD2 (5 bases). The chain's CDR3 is CASKPDSAKNIQYF. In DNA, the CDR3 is TGTGCCAGCAAACCGGACTCAGCCAAAAACATTCAGTACTTC.